The source of this T cell receptor beta chain is a study of T cell repertoires in aging, cancer and after chemotherapy. About the research overall: The whole study produced a dataset of roughly 8.6 million TCR reads.

Germline V lookup: CDR1 SQVTM, CDR2 ANQGSEA. This CDR3 is 13 amino acids long. Trimming pared 4 bases from V and 2 bases from J, leaving 12 bases between. Study outcomes and limitations: In cancer patients, declining TCR diversity with age involved lost richness and lost evenness. Rebound thymic output was suggested by rising median generation probability during chemotherapy in each cancer cohort. Untreated cancer patients had significantly lower blood TCR diversity than age-matched healthy donors.

This clonotype counts as large. Its antigen is not known. Rearranged V-D-J TRB sequences were amplified with a mixed TRB-A/B primer pool. TCRdb passed the multiplex PCR reads through MiXCR, listing each CDR3 protein once. The sample carries about 2,000 distinct CDR3 sequences, roughly 20% recorded once. Peripheral blood genomic DNA, not sorted cells or RNA, was the template. The clonotype comes from a human donor with a solid tumor. Sequencing was carried out using blood. The chain combines TRBV29-1 with TRBJ2-7; a possible D gene is TRBD1 (6 bases). CDR3 DNA: TGCAGCGTTGGGACAGTTAAAACCTACGAGCAGTACTTC. It is translated as CSVGTVKTYEQYF.